The rows below give T cell receptor beta chains drawn from one sample of a study of shared clonotypes between healthy human individuals. Only in-frame clones appear in the TCRdb table, and some are missing; sequencing was by immunoSEQ multiplex PCR. The sample has millions of clones, 85% to 95% seen once. The sample was naive CD8+ T cells from PBMCs. Receptors were obtained from a young man in good health. Some clones in this sample may be carry-over from other donors' samples. The CDR3 runs from the conserved cysteine through the conserved F or W. The D gene is left open where the match is weak. Expanded clones are given a class, and other clones once, few, many or no size at all.

CDR3 protein: CASSQAGTLTPYEQYF
CDR3 DNA: TGTGCCAGCAGCCAAGCCGGGACTCTAACGCCCTACGAGCAGTACTTC
V gene: TRBV4-2
clone size: once
J gene: TRBJ2-7
D gene: NA

CDR3 protein: CASSQDREGINEKLFF
CDR3 DNA: TGTGCCAGCAGCCAAGATCGGGAAGGGATTAATGAAAAACTGTTTTTT
V gene: TRBV4-2
clone size: NA
J gene: TRBJ1-4
D gene: NA

CDR3 protein: CASRLPRDYEKLFF
CDR3 DNA: TGTGCCAGCAGGTTGCCTCGGGATTACGAAAAACTGTTTTTT
V gene: TRBV21-1
clone size: NA
J gene: TRBJ1-4
D gene: NA

CDR3 protein: CSVRKTDRGISYEQYF
CDR3 DNA: TGCAGCGTCCGGAAAACAGACAGGGGGATATCCTACGAGCAGTACTTC
V gene: TRBV29-1
clone size: NA
J gene: TRBJ2-7
D gene: TRBD1

CDR3 protein: CASSLWTANTGELFF
CDR3 DNA: TGTGCCAGCAGTTTATGGACAGCGAACACCGGGGAGCTGTTTTTT
V gene: TRBV27
clone size: NA
J gene: TRBJ2-2
D gene: NA

CDR3 protein: CSVLGGANTYEQYF
CDR3 DNA: TGCAGCGTTTTAGGGGGAGCAAACACCTACGAGCAGTACTTC
V gene: TRBV29-1
clone size: once
J gene: TRBJ2-7
D gene: NA

CDR3 protein: CASRGLAGVTDTQYF
CDR3 DNA: TGTGCCAGCAGGGGACTAGCGGGAGTCACAGATACGCAGTATTTT
V gene: TRBV9
clone size: NA
J gene: TRBJ2-3
D gene: TRBD2

CDR3 protein: CAAEKTESSYEQYF
CDR3 DNA: TGTGCCGCCGAGAAGACGGAGAGCTCCTACGAGCAGTACTTC
V gene: TRBV6-1
clone size: NA
J gene: TRBJ2-7
D gene: NA

CDR3 protein: CSVPEGANVLTF
CDR3 DNA: TGCAGCGTCCCCGAGGGGGCCAACGTCCTGACTTTC
V gene: TRBV29-1
clone size: NA
J gene: TRBJ2-6
D gene: NA

CDR3 protein: CASSPRQSTNTDTQYF
CDR3 DNA: TGCGCCAGCAGCCCTCGACAGTCCACTAACACAGATACGCAGTATTTT
V gene: TRBV4-1
clone size: NA
J gene: TRBJ2-3
D gene: NA